These 21 T cell receptor beta chains share one sample of origin, sequenced in a study of PD-1 blockade in mismatch repair-deficient tumors. Clones were read by immunoSEQ multiplex PCR, and TCRdb kept only the in-frame ones, dropping some. The data contain fewer than 45,000 clones, approximately 85% of them singletons. The sample consisted of peripheral blood, taken about 80 weeks after starting pembrolizumab. The source of these receptors is an adult with mismatch repair-deficient cancer.

The CDR3 nucleotides read TGTGCCAGCAGTCCCGGGAGTTGGGCAGATACGCAGTATTTT. Protein: CASSPGSWADTQYF. V and J are TRBV6-1 and TRBJ2-3; a possible D gene is TRBD2 (6 bases). Deletions cut 5 bases from V and 4 bases from J, with 13 bases between. The length of the CDR3 is 14 residues. Germline V CDR1 and CDR2: MNHNS, SASEGT.

This clone was detected a few times. CDR3 sequence (DNA): TGTGCCAGCAGCGTCACTAGCGGGAGAGGCACCGGGGAGCTGTTTTTT. Protein sequence: CASSVTSGRGTGELFF. The genes are TRBV9 and TRBJ2-2; 11 bases line up with TRBD2. This CDR3 is built from 16 residues. After removal of 2 bases from V and 4 bases from J, the junction contained 4 bases not matched to a gene. CDR1 and CDR2 (germline): SGDLS, YYNGEE.

This clone occurred once. J is TRBJ2-5 and V is TRBV5-4; 8 bases fit TRBD1. Germline CDR1 SGHNT, CDR2 YYREEE (reference sequence). With 3 bases clipped from V and 5 bases from J, the junction kept 9 bases outside the gene matches. The CDR3 sequence is 15 residues long. CDR3 bases: TGTGCCAGCAGCTACCGGACAGGGAGCCGGGAGACCCAGTACTTC. Its protein is CASSYRTGSRETQYF.

The chain couples TRBV6-4 to TRBJ1-1; D perhaps matches TRBD1 (5 bases). V was cut by 3 bases and J by 2 bases, with 7 bases left in between. The CDR3 runs to 13 residues. CDR1 and CDR2 from the germline V gene are MRHNA and SNTAGT. The CDR3: CASSEGRNTEAFF. CDR3 nucleotide sequence: TGTGCCAGCAGTGAGGGACGTAACACTGAAGCTTTCTTT.

V is TRBV5-1 and J is TRBJ2-3; D call uncertain. This CDR3 has 14 residues. V was trimmed by 0 bases and J by 2 bases, leaving 7 bases between them. The germline V gene encodes CDR1 SGHRS and CDR2 YFSETQ. CDR3 in amino acids: CASSLGHPTDTQYF. The CDR3, as DNA: TGCGCCAGCAGCTTGGGACACCCCACAGATACGCAGTATTTT.

This rearrangement joins TRBV27 to TRBJ2-5; tentative D call: TRBD2 (5 bases). V lost 2 bases and J lost 2, with 6 bases in between. Germline CDR1 reads MNHEY; CDR2 reads SMNVEV (reference sequence). The length of the CDR3 is 13 residues. CDR3 in DNA: TGTGCCAGCAGTTTACGGGGTCAAGAGACCCAGTACTTC. It codes for CASSLRGQETQYF.

This sequence joins TRBV7-9 and TRBJ2-7; D tentatively fits TRBD1 or TRBD2 (5 bases each). The CDR3 sequence is 14 residues long. V shed 5 bases and J shed 2 bases, with 13 bases lying between them. Looked up from germline, CDR1 is SEHNR and CDR2 is FQNEAQ (reference sequence). CDR3: CASSEEGLAYEQYF. The CDR3 nucleotides are TGTGCCAGCAGCGAAGAGGGGTTAGCCTACGAGCAGTACTTC.

The rearrangement uses TRBV5-6 and TRBJ2-7, with D perhaps assigned TRBD1 or TRBD2 (6 bases each). This CDR3 contains 12 residues. The V end lost 0 bases, the J end lost 6 bases, and 7 bases lay between the germline ends. Germline CDR1 SGHDT, CDR2 YYEEEE. Here the CDR3 DNA reads TGTGCCAGCAGCTTGGAGGGGGGCGAGCAGTACTTC. Translated: CASSLEGGEQYF.

The rearrangement links TRBV6-6 to TRBJ1-2; possibly TRBD1 for D (6 bases). Trimming took off 2 bases at V and 2 bases at J, with 9 bases between the two ends. This CDR3 is built from 14 residues. Germline CDR1 is MNHNY and CDR2 is SVGAGI (reference sequence). DNA for the CDR3: TGTGCCAGCAGTTACGGGGGGCCAAACTATGGCTACACCTTC. Protein product: CASSYGGPNYGYTF.

This clone was counted once. The chain combines TRBV5-5 with TRBJ2-2, with 8 bases fitting TRBD2. The CDR3 contains 16 residues. Germline V lookup: CDR1 SGHKS, CDR2 YYEKEE (reference sequence). Trimming at V came to 4 bases and at J to 0 bases, leaving 5 bases not matched to a gene. CDR3 region: CASSIRAGANTGELFF. DNA for the CDR3: TGTGCCAGCAGCATACGAGCGGGAGCGAACACCGGGGAGCTGTTTTTT.

V and J are TRBV5-4 and TRBJ2-3; either TRBD1 or TRBD2 may supply D (5 bases each). Germline assignment: CDR1 SGHNT and CDR2 YYREEE (reference sequence). Trimming stripped 9 bases from V and 4 bases from J, with 15 bases between. The CDR3 spans 13 residues. This chain's CDR3 is CATSGSEADTQYF. In DNA, the CDR3 is TGTGCCACCTCAGGGAGCGAGGCAGATACGCAGTATTTT.

V and J are TRBV4-1 and TRBJ2-1, with no clear D. Germline V CDR1 and CDR2: MGHRA, YSYEKL. V lost 4 bases, J lost 6 bases, and 7 bases lay in between. This CDR3 is 12 amino acids long. The CDR3 spells CASSPRSNEQFF. The CDR3 DNA reads as TGCGCCAGCAGCCCAAGGAGCAATGAGCAGTTCTTC.

The chain carries TRBV4-3 and TRBJ2-2; TRBD2 agrees at 7 bases. The trim removed 2 bases at V and 1 base at J, leaving 4 bases unmatched. The V gene's germline CDR1 is LGHNA and CDR2 YSLEER. This CDR3 has 16 residues. Here the CDR3 reads CASSQFWGGNTGELFF. CDR3 nucleotide sequence: TGCGCCAGCAGCCAATTTTGGGGGGGGAACACCGGGGAGCTGTTTTTT.

The rearrangement joins TRBV10-1 to TRBJ1-1; D not resolved. The CDR3 consists of 14 residues. V lost 4 bases and J lost 4, with 13 bases in between. The germline CDR1 and CDR2 sequences are WNHNN and SYGVQD (reference sequence). The CDR3 nucleotides read TGCGCCAGCAGTGTGGAGGGCGTGAGCACTGAAGCTTTCTTT. Residues: CASSVEGVSTEAFF.

V is TRBV10-3 and J is TRBJ2-3; either TRBD1 or TRBD2 may supply D (5 bases each). Trimming removed 1 base at V and 5 bases at J, with 10 bases between. The CDR3 loop spans 14 amino acids. Per germline, CDR1 ENHRY and CDR2 SYGVKD. The CDR3, as DNA: TGTGCCATCAGTGAGTGGGACGGAGGAGATACGCAGTATTTT. This translates into CAISEWDGGDTQYF.

This chain uses TRBV14 with TRBJ2-1, with no clear D. CDR3 length: 12 residues. Germline V gene lookup returns CDR1 SGHDN and CDR2 FVKESK. With 6 bases removed from V and 4 bases from J, the gap between germline ends came to 7 bases. The CDR3 here is CASSHQYNEQFF. The CDR3 region has the DNA TGTGCCAGCAGTCACCAATACAATGAGCAGTTCTTC.

V usage is TRBV5-6 and J usage is TRBJ2-3; 12 bases are shared with TRBD2. V lost 0 bases and J lost 3; bases outside the gene matches: 8. CDR3 size: 18 residues. Germline V gives CDR1 SGHDT, CDR2 YYEEEE. The CDR3 loop is CASSLGTSGKIGTDTQYF. Here the CDR3 DNA reads TGTGCCAGCAGCTTGGGGACTAGCGGGAAAATTGGTACAGATACGCAGTATTTT.

J is TRBJ1-5 and V is TRBV4-1; no clear D gene. Trimming left V 1 base short and J 7 bases short, with 8 bases between. Per germline, CDR1 MGHRA and CDR2 YSYEKL. The CDR3 totals 13 residues. In DNA form, the CDR3 reads TGCGCCAGCAGCCAAGGTGCGGGGCAGCCCCAGCATTTT. This gives the protein CASSQGAGQPQHF.

The chain recombines TRBV18 with TRBJ2-7, with D perhaps assigned TRBD1 or TRBD2 (5 bases each). Germline CDR1 KGHSH, CDR2 LQKENI. Trimming shortened V by 0 bases and J by 3 bases, and 12 bases separated the two germline ends. The CDR3 extends over 15 amino acids. CDR3 sequence: CASSPPGDGNYEQYF. DNA for the CDR3: TGTGCCAGCTCACCACCGGGGGACGGAAACTACGAGCAGTACTTC.

The V and J genes are TRBV28 and TRBJ2-3; D gene uncertain. The germline V gene has CDR1 MDHEN and CDR2 SYDVKM. Trimming cost V 7 bases and J 3 bases, with 8 bases left between them. The CDR3 runs 12 residues. DNA for the CDR3: TGTGCCAGCAAAGTAGGGACAGATACGCAGTATTTT. It translates to CASKVGTDTQYF.

This clone was seen more than once but under ten times. The genes are TRBV28 and TRBJ1-4; weak D call: TRBD1 (5 bases). Trimming cost V 6 bases and J 6 bases, with 20 bases left between them. CDR3 size: 16 residues. Germline V gene lookup returns CDR1 MDHEN and CDR2 SYDVKM. CDR3 region: CASSPRQGRMDEKLFF. The CDR3 bases are TGTGCCAGCAGCCCCCGTCAGGGAAGAATGGATGAAAAACTGTTTTTT.